The entry below gives a single T cell receptor (beta chain) sequence along with its context. As yet, its antigen is unknown. The table came from immunoSEQ multiplex PCR; TCRdb's copy has only in-frame clones and leaves some out. The table shows roughly 48,000 clones, with approximately 84% occurring only once. The germline gives CDR1 MNHNY, CDR2 SVGAGI (reference sequence). V lost 6 bases to trimming and J lost 7 bases, with 15 bases between them. The CDR3 has 13 residues. The sample comes from a study of OX40 agonist ivuxolimab in advanced cancers. Sampling times: baseline, cycle 4 day 1, cycle 7 day 1. Study results and caveats: Within 6 weeks, CD4+ and CD8+ blood T cells expanded clonally at 0.1 to 3.0 mg/kg.

This specimen consisted of CD4+ or CD8+ T cells sorted from blood, obtained in a trial of the OX40 agonist ivuxolimab. This chain uses TRBV6-6 with TRBJ1-2; weak D call: TRBD1 (5 bases). The clonotype was recovered from an adult with an advanced solid tumor such as melanoma, head and neck, liver or kidney cancer. The CDR3 nucleotides are TGTGCCAGCAGGAGGGGAAGGGAGGGTGGCTACACCTTC. Translating gives CASRRGREGGYTF.